This T cell receptor (beta chain) was recorded in a study of T cell responses to AZD1222 COVID-19 vaccine. Broader study findings: Just six or seven AZD1222 recipients tested seropositive at baseline. Spike-specific TCR breadth and depth were elevated following two AZD1222 doses. The donor group comprised mostly white British people and more females; the analysis possibly underestimated clonal diversity.

As for this clone: Its antigen is still unknown.

Trimming pared 1 base from V and 8 bases from J, leaving 9 bases between. The CDR3 contains 13 residues. Germline CDR1 SGHVS, CDR2 FQNEAQ. Sequencing was performed with immunoSEQ multiplex PCR; in TCRdb, only in-frame clones are kept and a portion is missing. The data contain around 160,000 clones, about 89% of them singletons. Specimen: peripheral blood, collected on day 0 of MenACWY control vaccination. This TCR was recovered from an adult in good health. The chain recombines TRBV7-8 with TRBJ1-3; tentative D call: TRBD1 (5 bases). CDR3 sequence (DNA): TGTGCCAGCAGCTTAGGGGGGATGGACACCATATATTTT. It codes for CASSLGGMDTIYF.